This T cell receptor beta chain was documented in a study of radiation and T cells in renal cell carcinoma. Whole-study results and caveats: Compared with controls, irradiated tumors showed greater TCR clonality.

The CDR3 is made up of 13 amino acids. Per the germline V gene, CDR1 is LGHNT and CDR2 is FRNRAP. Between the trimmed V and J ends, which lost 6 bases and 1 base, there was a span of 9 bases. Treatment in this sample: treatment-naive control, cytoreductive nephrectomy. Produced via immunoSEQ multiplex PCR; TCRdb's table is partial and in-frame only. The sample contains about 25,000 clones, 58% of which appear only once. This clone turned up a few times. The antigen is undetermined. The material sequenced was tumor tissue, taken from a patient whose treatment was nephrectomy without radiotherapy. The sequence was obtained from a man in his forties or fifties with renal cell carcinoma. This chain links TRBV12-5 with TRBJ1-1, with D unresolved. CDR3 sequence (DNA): TGTGCTAGTGGGCCCCGGGGGAACACTGAAGCTTTCTTT. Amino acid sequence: CASGPRGNTEAFF.